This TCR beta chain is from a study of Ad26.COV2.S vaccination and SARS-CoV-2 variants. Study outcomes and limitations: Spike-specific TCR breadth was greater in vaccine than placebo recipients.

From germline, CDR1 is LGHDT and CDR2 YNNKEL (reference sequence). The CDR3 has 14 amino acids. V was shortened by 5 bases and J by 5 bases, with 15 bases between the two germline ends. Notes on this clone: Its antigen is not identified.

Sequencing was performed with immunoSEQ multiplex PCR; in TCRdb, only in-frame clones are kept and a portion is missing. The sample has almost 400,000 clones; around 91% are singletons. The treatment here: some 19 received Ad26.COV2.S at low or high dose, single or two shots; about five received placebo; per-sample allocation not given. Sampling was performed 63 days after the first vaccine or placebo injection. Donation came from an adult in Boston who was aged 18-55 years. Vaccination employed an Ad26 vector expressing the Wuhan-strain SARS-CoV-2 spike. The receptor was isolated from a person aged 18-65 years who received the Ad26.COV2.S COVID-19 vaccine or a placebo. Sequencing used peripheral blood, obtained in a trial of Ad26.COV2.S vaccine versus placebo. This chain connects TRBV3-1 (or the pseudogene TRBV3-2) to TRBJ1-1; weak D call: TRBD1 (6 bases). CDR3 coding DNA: TGTGCCAGCAGCGCAACAGGGTTCGGGACTGAAGCTTTCTTT. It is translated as CASSATGFGTEAFF.